The 23 T cell receptor beta chains below come from one sample, sequenced in a study of CD8 T cells in Susac syndrome. The RNA, about 0.5 to 1 ug, was put through reverse transcription using random hexamers. TCRdb processed the immunoSEQ multiplex PCR reads anew with MiXCR; each CDR3 protein has one entry. This repertoire shows 200,000 to 250,000 distinct CDR3 sequences, 95% found once; its top ten account for 0.085% to 0.095%. The sample consisted of CD4+ T cells from PBMCs. Receptors were obtained from a human donor with multiple sclerosis.

The chain combines TRBV12-3 or TRBV12-4 with TRBJ1-6; TRBD1 is a possible D gene (5 bases). V gave up 3 bases and J gave up 10 bases, with 13 bases separating them. This CDR3 is 14 amino acids long. CDR3 in amino acids: CASSFGGAGSPLHF. In DNA form, the CDR3 reads TGTGCCAGCAGTTTTGGTGGGGCTGGATCACCCCTCCACTTT.

The chain joins TRBV3-1 to TRBJ2-1; a possible D gene is TRBD2 (5 bases). V gave up 0 bases and J gave up 4 bases, with 16 bases separating them. The germline CDR1 and CDR2 sequences are LGHDT and YNNKEL (reference sequence). This CDR3 has 17 amino acids. The CDR3 protein is CASSQESRTGEYNEQFF. In nucleotides, the CDR3 is TGTGCCAGCAGCCAAGAGAGCCGGACTGGGGAGTACAATGAGCAGTTCTTC.

This chain uses TRBV6-6 with TRBJ2-7, with TRBD1 matching 10 bases. The CDR3 has 14 amino acids. Trimming took 7 bases from V and 6 from J; bases not matched to a gene: 9. Looked up from germline, CDR1 is MNHNY and CDR2 is SVGAGI (reference sequence). The DNA for the CDR3 is TGTGCCAGCAACACGGGACAGGGGCTGGTCGAGCAGTACTTC. This encodes CASNTGQGLVEQYF.

The V call is TRBV20-1, the J call TRBJ2-3, with D perhaps TRBD1 (5 bases). V lost 3 bases and J 5 bases, leaving 12 bases between the germline ends. CDR3 length: 13 amino acids. Germline CDR1 reads DFQATT; CDR2 reads SNEGSKA (reference sequence). CDR3 residues: CSAREGVQDTQYF. CDR3 DNA sequence: TGCAGTGCTAGGGAAGGGGTCCAAGATACGCAGTATTTT.

The chain recombines TRBV20-1 with TRBJ2-3; D remains ambiguous. V lost 3 bases and J 1 base, leaving 11 bases between the germline ends. The CDR3 is made up of 14 amino acids. The germline V gene has CDR1 DFQATT and CDR2 SNEGSKA (reference sequence). The CDR3 DNA reads TGCAGTGCTAGGGACCCGATGGGCACAGATACGCAGTATTTT. Its protein product is CSARDPMGTDTQYF.

V is TRBV3-1 and J is TRBJ2-6; D may be TRBD2 (6 bases). V was trimmed by 4 bases and J by 0 bases, leaving 10 bases between them. Germline V gene data show CDR1 as LGHDT and CDR2 as YNNKEL (reference sequence). The CDR3 runs 16 residues. For the CDR3, the DNA is TGTGCCAGCAGCCGACCCGGGAGCTCTGGGGCCAACGTCCTGACTTTC. Protein product: CASSRPGSSGANVLTF.

The chain recombines TRBV7-8 with TRBJ2-2; D not resolved. V dropped 3 bases and J dropped 3 bases, with 2 bases sitting between them. This CDR3 region has 12 residues. CDR1 and CDR2 from the germline V gene are SGHVS and FQNEAQ. DNA for the CDR3: TGTGCCAGCAGCTTCGACACCGGGGAGCTGTTTTTT. This encodes CASSFDTGELFF.

This chain uses TRBV20-1 with TRBJ2-3; perhaps D is TRBD1 or TRBD2 (5 bases each). CDR1 and CDR2 (germline): DFQATT, SNEGSKA (reference sequence). V was cut by 6 bases and J by 4 bases, with 20 bases left in between. This CDR3 contains 15 residues. CDR3 protein: CSALPGRTSADTQYF. The CDR3 DNA follows: TGCAGTGCCCTTCCGGGACGGACCAGCGCAGATACGCAGTATTTT.

V and J are TRBV2 and TRBJ1-2; TRBD1 might be the D (6 bases). The V end lost 8 bases, the J end lost 8 bases, and 15 bases lay between the germline ends. The CDR3 is 12 amino acids. Germline V gives CDR1 SNHLY, CDR2 FYNNEI. CDR3 sequence: CASGYRVGGYTF. CDR3 DNA sequence: TGTGCCAGCGGATACAGGGTCGGGGGCTACACCTTC.

This clonotype was recorded a few times. The CDR3 sequence: CAWTTSGANVLTF. CDR3 DNA sequence: TGTGCCTGGACTACATCTGGGGCCAACGTCCTGACTTTC. This rearrangement joins TRBV30 to TRBJ2-6; D gene uncertain. The germline gives CDR1 GTSNPN, CDR2 SVGIG (reference sequence). The CDR3 covers 13 residues. V lost 4 bases to trimming and J lost 1 base, with 5 bases between them.

This sequence joins TRBV20-1 and TRBJ2-7; TRBD2 aligns across 13 bases. Germline V CDR1 and CDR2: DFQATT, SNEGSKA (reference sequence). With V trimmed by 6 bases and J by 4 bases, 9 bases remained unmatched. The CDR3 covers 15 residues. CDR3 sequence reads: CSASRLAGGIYEQYF. Written as DNA, the CDR3 is TGCAGTGCCAGTCGACTAGCGGGAGGCATATACGAGCAGTACTTC.

The V and J genes are TRBV4-1 and TRBJ1-5; D perhaps matches TRBD1 (5 bases). In germline, CDR1 is MGHRA, CDR2 YSYEKL. V was shortened by 1 base and J by 6 bases, with 19 bases between the two germline ends. The CDR3 contains 17 residues. CDR3 nucleotides: TGCGCCAGCAGCCAAGTCTCGGCAGGGTGGGGAGGTCAGCCCCAGCATTTT. Translated, it gives CASSQVSAGWGGQPQHF.

V gene TRBV7-9 combines with J gene TRBJ1-2, with a tentative D call TRBD1 (6 bases). This CDR3 has 16 amino acids. The germline V gene has CDR1 SEHNR and CDR2 FQNEAQ (reference sequence). Trimming pared 1 base from V and 6 bases from J, leaving 18 bases between. The CDR3 here is CASSLGQAALRNGYTF. As DNA, the CDR3 is TGTGCCAGCAGCTTAGGACAGGCCGCCTTACGAAATGGCTACACCTTC.

A single count supports this clonotype. The V gene is TRBV30, the J gene TRBJ2-3; tentative D call: TRBD2 (5 bases). Germline V gives CDR1 GTSNPN, CDR2 SVGIG (reference sequence). V lost 1 base and J 4 bases, leaving 9 bases between the germline ends. This CDR3 has 13 amino acids. As DNA, the CDR3 is TGTGCCTGGAGTGAGGCGGGCCCAGATACGCAGTATTTT. This encodes CAWSEAGPDTQYF.

This rearrangement joins TRBV20-1 to TRBJ1-1; possibly TRBD1 for D (5 bases). Germline V lookup: CDR1 DFQATT, CDR2 SNEGSKA (reference sequence). The CDR3 consists of 13 residues. V lost 4 bases to trimming and J lost 1 base, with 10 bases between them. CDR3 in DNA: TGCAGTGCTACAGCAGGGACGAACACTGAAGCTTTCTTT. Protein sequence: CSATAGTNTEAFF.

This chain connects TRBV30 to TRBJ2-1, with D perhaps TRBD1 (5 bases). Trimming took off 2 bases at V and 10 bases at J, with 9 bases between the two ends. Germline CDR1 reads GTSNPN; CDR2 reads SVGIG (reference sequence). CDR3 length: 11 residues. The CDR3: CAWSLGAEQFF. The CDR3, as DNA: TGTGCCTGGAGTTTAGGGGCGGAGCAGTTCTTC.

The chain joins TRBV7-2 to TRBJ2-3; D possibly matches TRBD1 or TRBD2 (5 bases each). The V end lost 1 base, the J end lost 6 bases, and 11 bases lay between the germline ends. CDR3 size: 14 residues. Germline V gene sequence: CDR1 SGHTA, CDR2 FQGNSA. This chain's CDR3 is CASSLVGATDTQYF. In DNA form, the CDR3 reads TGTGCCAGCAGCTTAGTCGGGGCTACGGATACGCAGTATTTT.

The gene calls are TRBV6-5 and TRBJ2-7, with D hard to call. V was clipped by 4 bases and J by 0 bases, with 16 bases between them. This CDR3 comprises 16 residues. The germline V gene has CDR1 MNHEY and CDR2 SVGAGI. The CDR3 spells CASSSFRTKSSYEQYF. The CDR3 region has the DNA TGTGCCAGCAGTTCCTTTCGAACTAAGAGCTCCTACGAGCAGTACTTC.

The gene calls are TRBV27 and TRBJ2-7; TRBD2 is a possible D gene (6 bases). CDR1 and CDR2 from the germline V gene are MNHEY and SMNVEV (reference sequence). Deletions cut 3 bases from V and 9 bases from J, with 15 bases between. The CDR3 is 13 residues long. CDR3 residues: CASSFLEGSGQYF. As DNA, the CDR3 is TGTGCCAGCAGTTTTTTGGAGGGCAGCGGGCAGTACTTC.

The rearrangement links TRBV12-3 or TRBV12-4 to TRBJ1-2, with 9 bases lining up with TRBD1. Losses at the gene ends were 6 bases for V and 4 bases for J; bases not matched to a gene: 12. The CDR3 is made up of 16 amino acids. The CDR3 sequence: CASRPAGTGKVYGYTF. CDR3 nucleotide sequence: TGTGCCAGCAGGCCCGCCGGGACAGGGAAAGTCTATGGCTACACCTTC.

The rearrangement uses TRBV20-1 and TRBJ2-3; tentative D call: TRBD2 (6 bases). Germline assignment: CDR1 DFQATT and CDR2 SNEGSKA (reference sequence). The CDR3 length is 13 residues. Trimming stripped 5 bases from V and 1 base from J, with 10 bases between. DNA of the CDR3: TGCAGTGCTGGGAGGACACGCACAGATACGCAGTATTTT. Its translation is CSAGRTRTDTQYF.

This chain links TRBV29-1 with TRBJ2-7; the D is unclear. Germline V gene lookup returns CDR1 SQVTM and CDR2 ANQGSEA. Trimming took off 4 bases at V and 1 base at J, with 5 bases between the two ends. The CDR3 consists of 11 residues. The CDR3 is CSVGHSYEQYF. CDR3 nucleotides: TGCAGCGTTGGACATTCCTACGAGCAGTACTTC.

This clonotype came up once. The chain joins TRBV11-2 to TRBJ1-1, with 8 bases that match TRBD1. CDR3 length: 14 residues. Germline V gives CDR1 SGHAT, CDR2 FQNNGV. Unmatched junction bases numbered 6, after V lost 5 bases and J lost 4 bases. The CDR3: CASSRLTGGTEAFF. For the CDR3, the DNA is TGTGCCAGCAGCCGATTAACAGGGGGCACTGAAGCTTTCTTT.